This note documents a single TCR beta chain sequence. V trimming: 3 bases; J trimming: 6 bases; junction bases outside the gene matches: 4. The CDR3 is 16 amino acids. Germline loops: CDR1 SGHTS, CDR2 YDEGEE. The sample originates from a study of blood T cell repertoires in COVID-19. The overall study: Specimens from acute and convalescent COVID-19 originated in the United States, Italy and Spain.

Assay: immunoSEQ multiplex PCR; the TCRdb copy retains only in-frame clones and omits some. The sample has 55,000 to 70,000 clones, roughly 80% seen once. The TCR sequence derives from a woman aged 80 or over with acute or convalescent COVID-19. The chain recombines TRBV5-8 with TRBJ2-1, with 15 nucleotides matching TRBD2. Sequences were obtained from peripheral blood. In DNA, the CDR3 is TGTGCCAGCAGCTATAAGGGACTAGCGGGGGGCAATGAGCAGTTCTTC. This gives the protein CASSYKGLAGGNEQFF.